This record concerns one T cell receptor (beta chain) sequence. Its specificity is not known. Losses at the gene ends were 2 bases for V and 4 bases for J; bases not matched to a gene: 10. CDR1 and CDR2 from the germline V gene are PRHDT and FYEKMQ (reference sequence). The CDR3 sequence is 16 residues long. The data belong to a study of shared clonotypes between healthy human individuals. Authors' processing steps: Filtering was not the same, since immunoSEQ gave junction-only sequences without quality scores. Only in-frame clones appear in the TCRdb table, and some are missing; sequencing was by immunoSEQ multiplex PCR. V and J calls and clone size follow that table, whereas D and trimming were derived from the DNA. This table has nearly 2 million clones, about 95% appearing once. General study results and limits: Several donors showed sharing of approximately 5% of naive CD4 clonotypes.

CD8 cells regarded as naive lacked CD45RO, were positively chosen for CCR7, and omitted terminally differentiated effector memory CD45RA+ cells. The sequence derives from a man younger than 30 in good health. Source material: naive CD8+ T cells sorted from blood. V gene TRBV13 combines with J gene TRBJ2-7, with 8 nucleotides matching TRBD2. CDR3 nucleotide sequence: TGTGCCAGCAGCTTACAGGACGTAGCGGGAAGGTACGAGCAGTACTTC. Translated, it gives CASSLQDVAGRYEQYF. Drawing the rest from reference TRBV13 and TRBJ2-7, the complete variable domain is AAGVIQSPRHLIKEKRETATLKCYPIPRHDTVYWYQQGPGQDPQFLISFYEKMQSDKGSIPDRFSAQQFSDYHSELNMSSLELGDSALYFCASSLQDVAGRYEQYFGPGTRLTVT.